This T cell receptor (beta chain) is from a study of CD8 T cells in ankylosing spondylitis. The study, taken as a whole, reports: The authors reported significant enrichment of disease-linked clones in matched ankylosing spondylitis synovial fluid.

Germline-derived CDR1 and CDR2 are SGHAT and FQNNGV. CDR3 size: 16 residues. The V and J ends lost 0 bases and 6 bases respectively, with 16 bases between them. 5'-RACE, quantitative and with molecular barcodes, yielded the TCR beta libraries. TCRdb re-called the 5' RACE reads through MiXCR, storing one row per CDR3 protein. Seen here are 230,000 or so distinct CDR3 sequences, about 20% observed once, and the top ten hold about a third. This clonotype was seen only a few times. Its cognate antigen is unknown. This TCR was sampled from a male donor with ankylosing spondylitis or in good health (not recorded which). The material sequenced was blood, either unsorted or a sorted T cell fraction (not recorded which). The chain employs TRBV11-2 and TRBJ2-3; tentative D call: TRBD1 (6 bases). CDR3 residues: CASSLDGDNDQDTQYF. As DNA, the CDR3 is TGTGCCAGCAGCTTAGACGGGGACAACGACCAGGATACGCAGTATTTT.